Shown below are 21 T cell receptor beta chains from a single sample sequenced in a study of blood T cells in healthy people across ages. Primers used in a second PCR of roughly 6 to 11 cycles were a sample-barcoded 5' primer and a J-beta primer mix. TCRdb re-called the 5' RACE reads with MiXCR, one entry per CDR3 protein. Among 650,000 to 800,000 distinct CDR3 sequences listed, around 45% were seen once. Specimen: blood. The receptors derive from a man between 60 and 75 years old in good health.

This chain links TRBV18 with TRBJ1-4; the D is unclear. Germline V gene data show CDR1 as KGHSH and CDR2 as LQKENI. The CDR3 spans 14 residues. The V gene lost 1 base and the J gene lost 7 bases, with 10 bases spanning the gap. The CDR3 sequence is CASSPQGYGEKLFF. Written as DNA, the CDR3 is TGTGCCAGCTCACCACAGGGATACGGTGAAAAACTGTTTTTT. Looking up the rest from reference TRBV18 and TRBJ1-4 gives the full variable domain: NAGVMQNPRHLVRRRGQEARLRCSPMKGHSHVYWYRQLPEEGLKFMVYLQKENIIDESGMPKERFSAEFPKEGPSILRIQQVVRGDSAAYFCASSPQGYGEKLFFGSGTQLSVL.

The chain uses TRBV9 and TRBJ2-3; a weak D match, TRBD2 (5 bases). The ends were cut back, 0 bases at V and 1 base at J, with 9 bases in the middle. The germline V gene encodes CDR1 SGDLS and CDR2 YYNGEE. The CDR3 runs 15 residues. The CDR3 coding sequence is TGTGCCAGCAGCGTAGGAGCGGACGGCACAGATACGCAGTATTTT. Encoded protein: CASSVGADGTDTQYF.

This clonotype has a count of ten or more. The gene calls are TRBV12-3 or TRBV12-4 and TRBJ1-1; D is possibly TRBD1 (5 bases). V gave up 6 bases and J gave up 3 bases, with 20 bases separating them. The CDR3 runs to 16 residues. CDR3 region: CASSLLLRGADTEAFF. The CDR3 nucleotides read TGTGCCAGCAGCCTCCTCCTCCGGGGCGCGGACACTGAAGCTTTCTTT.

This clonotype was observed at least ten times. The chain recombines TRBV29-1 with TRBJ2-5; D is possibly TRBD1 (6 bases). The J call could be wrong; TRBJ2-7 is a better fit for the DNA end. Germline V CDR1 and CDR2: SQVTM, ANQGSEA. This CDR3 spans 13 amino acids. The CDR3 loop is CSVGQAKVPEQYF. CDR3 DNA sequence: TGCAGCGTTGGACAGGCAAAAGTCCCCGAGCAGTACTTC.

V usage is TRBV3-1 and J usage is TRBJ2-7; 13 positions match TRBD2. The CDR3 length is 17 residues. V dropped 3 bases and J dropped 4; count of bases not matched to a gene: 9. Per the germline V gene, CDR1 is LGHDT and CDR2 is YNNKEL (reference sequence). The CDR3 spells CASSHRTSGGAIYEQYF. The CDR3 nucleotides are TGTGCCAGCAGCCACCGAACTAGCGGGGGGGCTATATACGAGCAGTACTTC.

This clonotype has more than one count but fewer than ten. The CDR3 loop reads CASTQDLLATEQYF. The CDR3 nucleotides read TGTGCCAGCACCCAGGATTTACTAGCGACCGAGCAGTACTTC. The J gene is TRBJ2-7, the V gene TRBV11-1; 7 nucleotides align to TRBD2. V lost 7 bases to trimming and J lost 6 bases; unmatched junction nucleotides: 12. The CDR3 runs to 14 residues. Germline V CDR1 and CDR2: SGHAT, FQDESV (reference sequence).

This chain links TRBV5-1 with TRBJ2-3; D may correspond to TRBD1 or TRBD2 (5 bases each). Trimming shortened V by 0 bases and J by 5 bases, and 13 bases separated the two germline ends. Germline-derived CDR1 and CDR2 are SGHRS and YFSETQ. The length of the CDR3 is 15 residues. CDR3 loop: CASSLGDPAGDTQYF. DNA for the CDR3: TGCGCCAGCAGCTTGGGGGACCCCGCGGGAGATACGCAGTATTTT.

This chain joins TRBV12-3 or TRBV12-4 and TRBJ1-5; D possibly corresponds to TRBD1 (5 bases). The ends were cut back, 5 bases at V and 4 bases at J, with 15 bases in the middle. CDR3 size: 15 residues. The CDR3 protein is CASSPGRAPNQPQHF. The CDR3 nucleotides read TGTGCCAGCAGTCCAGGGCGGGCTCCTAATCAGCCCCAGCATTTT.

The gene calls are TRBV4-3 and TRBJ2-3, with D possibly being TRBD2 (5 bases). Trimming removed 0 bases from V and 2 bases from J, with 15 bases in between. Germline V gives CDR1 LGHNA, CDR2 YSLEER. The CDR3 spans 17 residues. The CDR3 protein is CASSQDWASSFTDTQYF. The CDR3 region has the DNA TGCGCCAGCAGCCAAGATTGGGCTAGCAGTTTCACAGATACGCAGTATTTT.

The CDR3 region has the DNA TGTGCCAGCAGCCAGGGGAACCCGACAGGGACGGAGACCCAGTACTTC. Translating it yields CASSQGNPTGTETQYF. This chain uses TRBV7-6 with TRBJ2-5, with 7 bases matching TRBD1. This CDR3 spans 16 amino acids. The germline V gene has CDR1 SGHVS and CDR2 FNYEAQ. The V segment lost 5 bases and the J segment 5 bases; nucleotides outside the gene matches: 14.

The V and J genes are TRBV29-1 and TRBJ2-1; D is perhaps TRBD2 (5 bases). Trimming stripped 4 bases from V and 7 bases from J, with 11 bases between. This CDR3 has 12 residues. The germline gives CDR1 SQVTM, CDR2 ANQGSEA. CDR3 nucleotides: TGCAGCGTTGCGGACGGGGAGAATGAGCAGTTCTTC. Translating gives CSVADGENEQFF.

A few counts support this clonotype. The chain carries TRBV27 and TRBJ1-1; D remains ambiguous. The V and J ends lost 3 bases and 4 bases respectively, with 12 bases between them. CDR3 size: 14 residues. From germline, CDR1 is MNHEY and CDR2 SMNVEV (reference sequence). The CDR3 spells CASSFGGLGTEAFF. The CDR3 coding sequence is TGTGCCAGCAGTTTCGGAGGGCTGGGCACTGAAGCTTTCTTT.

The V gene is TRBV29-1, the J gene TRBJ1-6; D perhaps matches TRBD1 (5 bases). The CDR3 contains 12 residues. The V end lost 4 bases, the J end lost 10 bases, and 11 bases lay between the germline ends. Germline V gives CDR1 SQVTM, CDR2 ANQGSEA. The CDR3 sequence: CSVGGYGSPLHF. The DNA for the CDR3 is TGCAGCGTTGGGGGGTACGGATCACCCCTCCACTTT.

This clonotype has a single count. The chain combines TRBV7-7 with TRBJ2-1; TRBD1 aligns across 9 bases. Germline assignment: CDR1 SSHAT and CDR2 FNYEAQ (reference sequence). V shed 5 bases, J shed 9 bases, and the junction held 8 bases outside the gene matches. This CDR3 comprises 14 residues. CDR3 sequence reads: CASSPGTGFREQFF. The CDR3 DNA is TGTGCCAGCAGCCCCGGGACAGGGTTCCGTGAGCAGTTCTTC.

The chain is built from TRBV12-3 or TRBV12-4 and TRBJ2-3, with 10 nucleotides matching TRBD2. The V segment lost 1 base and the J segment 2 bases; nucleotides outside the gene matches: 9. The CDR3 sequence is 18 residues long. This chain's CDR3 is CASSLGLTGTSVTDTQYF. In nucleotides, the CDR3 is TGTGCCAGCAGTTTAGGGCTGACCGGGACTAGCGTCACAGATACGCAGTATTTT.

The gene calls are TRBV27 and TRBJ2-1; 7 bases fit TRBD2. CDR3 length: 13 amino acids. V trimming: 8 bases; J trimming: 7 bases; junction bases outside the gene matches: 8. In germline, CDR1 is MNHEY, CDR2 SMNVEV (reference sequence). CDR3 amino acids: CASRMFGGNEQFF. CDR3 sequence (DNA): TGTGCCAGCCGAATGTTCGGGGGGAATGAGCAGTTCTTC.

This clonotype has more than one count but fewer than ten. The chain carries TRBV6-2 or TRBV6-3 and TRBJ1-6; 8 bases match TRBD1. Germline V lookup: CDR1 MNHEY, CDR2 SVGEGT. The CDR3 sequence is 13 residues long. V lost 5 bases and J lost 16; bases outside the gene matches: 10. CDR3 coding DNA: TGTGCCAGCAGTGGAGACAGGGGCCTTCCTCTCCACTTT. As protein: CASSGDRGLPLHF.

The chain couples TRBV7-9 to TRBJ1-2, with D hard to call. Per the germline V gene, CDR1 is SEHNR and CDR2 is FQNEAQ (reference sequence). V lost 0 bases to trimming and J lost 8 bases, with 16 bases between them. There are 15 residues in the CDR3. CDR3 DNA: TGTGCCAGCAGCTTAGCACCCAACAGCCCATCCGGCTACACCTTC. Translated: CASSLAPNSPSGYTF.

The V call is TRBV7-9, the J call TRBJ2-4; D ambiguous. The CDR3 is 12 residues long. Trimming removed 3 bases from V and 8 bases from J, with 8 bases in between. The germline CDR1 and CDR2 sequences are SEHNR and FQNEAQ (reference sequence). The CDR3, as DNA: TGTGCCAGCAGCTTGAACGACGACATTCAGTACTTC. Encoded protein: CASSLNDDIQYF.

The V call is TRBV7-9, the J call TRBJ2-2, with D possibly TRBD2 on 6 matching bases. Trimming stripped 4 bases from V and 2 bases from J, with 11 bases between. The CDR3 sequence is 15 residues long. CDR1 is SEHNR, CDR2 FQNEAQ, per germline (reference sequence). The CDR3 sequence is CASSSAGSNTGELFF. The CDR3 region has the DNA TGTGCCAGCAGCTCGGCGGGGTCAAACACCGGGGAGCTGTTTTTT.

This clonotype was counted only a few times. V is TRBV20-1 and J is TRBJ2-3; D is ambiguous. V was cut by 5 bases and J by 0 bases, with 18 bases left in between. CDR1 and CDR2 from the germline V gene are DFQATT and SNEGSKA (reference sequence). This CDR3 contains 16 residues. The CDR3 loop reads CSAERLRTISTDTQYF. The DNA of the CDR3 is TGCAGTGCTGAACGGCTGCGGACGATTAGCACAGATACGCAGTATTTT.